The clone carrying this T cell receptor beta chain is a singleton in its sample. The data derive from a study of blood T cell repertoires in COVID-19. CDR1 is SNHLY, CDR2 FYNNEI, per germline. The length of the CDR3 is 13 residues. V was pared by 8 bases and J by 0 bases, with 11 bases between. Symptom resolution, clearance, or two negative PCRs marked donors in Cohort 3 as recovered. Assay used: immunoSEQ multiplex PCR; TCRdb lists only in-frame clones, some missing. Of 250,000 or so clones listed, approximately 90% are singletons. The sample taken for sequencing was PBMCs or T cells enriched from blood (not recorded which). This chain connects TRBV2 to TRBJ2-7; D is possibly TRBD2 (6 bases). The receptor comes from a man aged 30 to 39 who had recovered from COVID-19. CDR3 protein: CASVGGSSYEQYF. CDR3 nucleotide sequence: TGTGCCAGCGTCGGAGGGAGCTCCTACGAGCAGTACTTC. The full variable domain, its missing parts supplied by reference TRBV2 and TRBJ2-7, is EPEVTQTPSHQVTQMGQEVILRCVPISNHLYFYWYRQILGQKVEFLVSFYNNEISEKSEIFDDQFSVERPDGSNFTLKIRSTKLEDSAMYFCASVGGSSYEQYFGPGTRLTVT.